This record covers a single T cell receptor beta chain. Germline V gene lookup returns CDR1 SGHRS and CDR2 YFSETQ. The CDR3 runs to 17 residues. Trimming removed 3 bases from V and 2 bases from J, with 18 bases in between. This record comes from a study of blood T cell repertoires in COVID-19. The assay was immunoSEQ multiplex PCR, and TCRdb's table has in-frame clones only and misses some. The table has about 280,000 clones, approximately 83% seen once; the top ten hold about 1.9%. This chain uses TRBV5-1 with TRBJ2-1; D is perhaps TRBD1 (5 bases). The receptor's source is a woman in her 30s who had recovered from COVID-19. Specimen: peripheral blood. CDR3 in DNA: TGCGCCAGCAGCTGGGGCCCGGCCGCAGAACCCTACAATGAGCAGTTCTTC. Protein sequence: CASSWGPAAEPYNEQFF.